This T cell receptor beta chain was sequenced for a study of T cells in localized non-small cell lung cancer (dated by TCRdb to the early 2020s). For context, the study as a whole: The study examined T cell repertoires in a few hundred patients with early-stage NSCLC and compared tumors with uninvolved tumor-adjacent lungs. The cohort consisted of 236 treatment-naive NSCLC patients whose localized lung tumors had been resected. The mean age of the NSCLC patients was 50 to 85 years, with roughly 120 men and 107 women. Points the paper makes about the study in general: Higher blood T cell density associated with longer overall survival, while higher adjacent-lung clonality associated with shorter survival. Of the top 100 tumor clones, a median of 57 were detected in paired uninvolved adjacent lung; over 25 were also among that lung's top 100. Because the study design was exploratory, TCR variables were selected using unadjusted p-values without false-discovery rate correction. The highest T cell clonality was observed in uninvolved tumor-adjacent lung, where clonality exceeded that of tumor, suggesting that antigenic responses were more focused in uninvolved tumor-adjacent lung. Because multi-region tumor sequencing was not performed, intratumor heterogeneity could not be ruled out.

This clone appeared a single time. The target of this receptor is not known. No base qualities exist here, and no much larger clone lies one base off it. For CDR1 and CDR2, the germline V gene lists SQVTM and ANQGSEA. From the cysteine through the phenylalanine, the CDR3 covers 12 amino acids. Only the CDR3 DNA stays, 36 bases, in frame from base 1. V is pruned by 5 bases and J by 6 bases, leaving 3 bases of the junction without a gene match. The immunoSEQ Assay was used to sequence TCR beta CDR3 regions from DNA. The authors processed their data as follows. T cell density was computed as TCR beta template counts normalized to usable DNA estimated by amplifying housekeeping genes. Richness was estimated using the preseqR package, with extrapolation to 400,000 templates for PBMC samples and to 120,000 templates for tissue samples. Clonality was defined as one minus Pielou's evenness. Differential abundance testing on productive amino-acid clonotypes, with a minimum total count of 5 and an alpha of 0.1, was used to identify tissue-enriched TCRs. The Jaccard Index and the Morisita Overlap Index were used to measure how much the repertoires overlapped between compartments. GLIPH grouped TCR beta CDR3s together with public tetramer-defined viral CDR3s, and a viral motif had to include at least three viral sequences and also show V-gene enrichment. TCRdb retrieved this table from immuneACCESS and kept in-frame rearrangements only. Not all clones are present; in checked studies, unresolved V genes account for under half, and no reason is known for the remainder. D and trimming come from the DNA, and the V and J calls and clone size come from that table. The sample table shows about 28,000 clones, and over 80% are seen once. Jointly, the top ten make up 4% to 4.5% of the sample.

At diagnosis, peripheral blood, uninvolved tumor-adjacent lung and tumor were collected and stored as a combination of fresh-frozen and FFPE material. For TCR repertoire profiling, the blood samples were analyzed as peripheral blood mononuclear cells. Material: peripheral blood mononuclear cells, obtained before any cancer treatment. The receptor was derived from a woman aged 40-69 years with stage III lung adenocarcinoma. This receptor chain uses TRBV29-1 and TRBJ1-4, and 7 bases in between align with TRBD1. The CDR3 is CSVQGGDEKLFF. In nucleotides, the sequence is TGCAGCGTTCAGGGGGGCGATGAAAAACTGTTTTTT.